Presented here are 21 T cell receptor beta chains from one specimen sequenced in a study of cytomegalovirus exposure and HLA in healthy donors. The data were produced by immunoSEQ multiplex PCR, yet TCRdb's version contains in-frame clones alone and is incomplete. This table holds under 300,000 clones, around 91% found once. Sample: PBMCs. These receptors were collected from a woman between 18 and 29 years old in good health and CMV-seronegative.

The rearrangement joins TRBV2 to TRBJ2-3; 14 nucleotides align to TRBD2. V dropped 5 bases and J dropped 7; count of bases not matched to a gene: 5. The V gene's germline CDR1 is SNHLY and CDR2 FYNNEI. This CDR3 has 15 amino acids. The CDR3 DNA sequence: TGTGCCAGCAGTAGGACTAGCGGGGGGAGTAATACGCAGTATTTT. This sequence encodes CASSRTSGGSNTQYF.

This chain uses TRBV30 with TRBJ1-2; D remains unclear. Germline V gene data show CDR1 as GTSNPN and CDR2 as SVGIG (reference sequence). V lost 4 bases, J lost 3 bases, and 12 bases lay in between. This CDR3 is built from 13 residues. The CDR3 loop reads CAWMGGFDYGYTF. As DNA, the CDR3 is TGTGCCTGGATGGGAGGGTTTGACTATGGCTACACCTTC.

V is TRBV2 and J is TRBJ2-3, with a tentative D call TRBD1 (5 bases). V lost 3 bases and J 9 bases, leaving 13 bases between the germline ends. CDR1 is SNHLY, CDR2 FYNNEI, per germline. This CDR3 is 13 amino acids long. The CDR3 nucleotides read TGTGCCAGCAGTGATGACTTGAGGACAACGCAGTATTTT. Translated, it gives CASSDDLRTTQYF.

The genes are TRBV28 and TRBJ2-2, with D perhaps matching TRBD2 (5 bases). CDR1 MDHEN and CDR2 SYDVKM come from the germline V gene. V was trimmed by 3 bases and J by 6 bases, leaving 14 bases between them. The CDR3 sequence is 15 residues long. CDR3 DNA sequence: TGTGCCAGCAGTTTCCCGCCCCGGGGATCCGGGGAGCTGTTTTTT. It translates to CASSFPPRGSGELFF.

The CDR3 nucleotides read TGTGCCAGCAGCTTAGCCGGGACAGGGGGCGGGGAGCAGTTCTTC. It codes for CASSLAGTGGGEQFF. The rearrangement uses TRBV13 and TRBJ2-1; 12 positions match TRBD1. The CDR3 is made up of 15 amino acids. V dropped 1 base and J dropped 10; count of bases not matched to a gene: 5. Germline loops: CDR1 PRHDT, CDR2 FYEKMQ (reference sequence).

The chain links TRBV6-4 to TRBJ2-3; D is possibly TRBD2 (7 bases). From germline, CDR1 is MRHNA and CDR2 SNTAGT. The V gene lost 0 bases and the J gene lost 4 bases, with 11 bases spanning the gap. This CDR3 is built from 15 residues. The CDR3 reads CASSDSRGGPDTQYF. The DNA of the CDR3 is TGTGCCAGCAGTGACTCTAGGGGGGGCCCAGATACGCAGTATTTT.

The rearrangement joins TRBV11-2 to TRBJ1-4; D unresolved. Germline lookup yields CDR1 SGHAT and CDR2 FQNNGV. Trimming pared 4 bases from V and 0 bases from J, leaving 9 bases between. The CDR3 is made up of 15 amino acids. The CDR3 here is CASSSQAATNEKLFF. CDR3 DNA: TGTGCCAGCAGCTCCCAAGCCGCAACTAATGAAAAACTGTTTTTT. The whole variable domain, filled in from reference TRBV11-2 and TRBJ1-4, reads EAGVAQSPRYKIIEKRQSVAFWCNPISGHATLYWYQQILGQGPKLLIQFQNNGVVDDSQLPKDRFSAERLKGVDSTLKIQPAKLEDSAVYLCASSSQAATNEKLFFGSGTQLSVL.

J is TRBJ2-3 and V is TRBV6-5; D is unclear. Germline-derived CDR1 and CDR2 are MNHEY and SVGAGI. The CDR3 covers 15 residues. Trimming shortened V by 6 bases and J by 1 base, and 14 bases separated the two germline ends. In DNA, the CDR3 is TGTGCCAGCAGCGCGACGGGTTTGGGCACAGATACGCAGTATTTT. Translated: CASSATGLGTDTQYF.

The chain recombines TRBV5-1 with TRBJ2-1, with 9 bases aligning to TRBD1. Germline values: CDR1 SGHRS, CDR2 YFSETQ. The junction had 6 bases not matched to a gene; V was cut back by 2 bases and J by 6 bases. The CDR3 length is 15 residues. The CDR3 spells CASSLQGASINEQFF. The CDR3 nucleotides are TGCGCCAGCAGCTTACAGGGGGCGTCTATCAATGAGCAGTTCTTC.

This clone was seen a few times. The rearrangement uses TRBV7-2 and TRBJ1-2, with a possible D match to TRBD1 (6 bases). V shed 2 bases and J shed 8 bases, with 9 bases lying between them. The V gene's germline CDR1 is SGHTA and CDR2 FQGNSA. The CDR3 extends over 12 amino acids. The CDR3: CASSLNRVGYTF. CDR3 bases: TGTGCCAGCAGCTTAAACAGGGTCGGCTACACCTTC.

The chain carries TRBV7-9 and TRBJ2-2; D gene uncertain. V was trimmed by 3 bases and J by 3 bases, leaving 5 bases between them. Germline CDR1 and CDR2: SEHNR and FQNEAQ (reference sequence). The CDR3 is 13 residues long. The CDR3 nucleotides are TGTGCCAGCAGCTTCTCGGACACCGGGGAGCTGTTTTTT. Translating it yields CASSFSDTGELFF.

As to this clone: The sample has other DNA sequences that encode this CDR3 too. The V and J genes are TRBV5-1 and TRBJ1-1; 7 nucleotides line up with TRBD1. Per the germline V gene, CDR1 is SGHRS and CDR2 is YFSETQ. V gave up 0 bases and J gave up 1 base; unmatched junction bases: 0. The length of the CDR3 is 14 residues. The DNA of the CDR3 is TGCGCCAGCAGCTTGGACAGGGGGAACACTGAAGCTTTCTTT. Translated: CASSLDRGNTEAFF.

The chain uses TRBV7-9 and TRBJ2-3, with TRBD1 matching over 11 bases. The CDR3 runs 15 residues. Trimming took 3 bases from V and 5 from J; bases not matched to a gene: 4. Germline V CDR1 and CDR2: SEHNR, FQNEAQ (reference sequence). The CDR3 nucleotides read TGTGCCAGCAGCTTGTGGGACAGGGGGGGAGATACGCAGTATTTT. Residues: CASSLWDRGGDTQYF.

This sequence joins TRBV27 and TRBJ2-5, with 12 bases lining up with TRBD2. Germline V gene lookup returns CDR1 MNHEY and CDR2 SMNVEV (reference sequence). CDR3 length equals 15 residues. J lost 6 bases, V lost 7 bases, and 9 bases had no gene match. The CDR3 region is CASTPASGGVKTQYF. CDR3 nucleotide sequence: TGTGCCAGCACGCCGGCTAGCGGGGGGGTCAAGACCCAGTACTTC.

This chain joins TRBV7-3 and TRBJ1-1; a weak D match, TRBD1 (6 bases). Between the trimmed V and J ends, which lost 2 bases and 3 bases, there was a span of 16 bases. Germline V lookup: CDR1 SGHTA, CDR2 FQGTGA. The CDR3 totals 16 residues. The CDR3 sequence is CASSLEAARGDTEAFF. CDR3 DNA sequence: TGTGCCAGCAGCTTAGAAGCAGCCAGGGGAGACACTGAAGCTTTCTTT.

The DNA of the CDR3 is TGCAGCGTTGGGGGCGGCGGACAGGGGATCGGAAAACTGTTTTTT. Amino acids: CSVGGGGQGIGKLFF. The chain is built from TRBV29-1 and TRBJ1-4; 9 nucleotides align to TRBD1. This CDR3 comprises 15 residues. CDR1 is SQVTM and CDR2 is ANQGSEA in the germline V gene. The J segment lost 10 bases and the V segment lost 4 bases, leaving 13 bases of the junction unmatched.

The chain is built from TRBV2 and TRBJ2-2, with 11 nucleotides matching TRBD2. After removal of 7 bases from V and 8 bases from J, the junction contained 9 bases not matched to a gene. CDR3 size: 15 residues. The germline CDR1 and CDR2 sequences are SNHLY and FYNNEI. This CDR3 reads CASMRLAGKGGELFF. DNA of the CDR3: TGTGCCAGCATGAGACTAGCGGGGAAGGGAGGGGAGCTGTTTTTT.

The chain couples TRBV5-1 to TRBJ1-1; no reliable D call. The V gene's germline CDR1 is SGHRS and CDR2 YFSETQ. Trimming took off 0 bases at V and 1 base at J, with 10 bases between the two ends. The CDR3 has 15 residues. The CDR3 DNA reads as TGCGCCAGCAGCTTGGAAGAGGGCTGGAACACTGAAGCTTTCTTT. Amino acid sequence: CASSLEEGWNTEAFF.

CDR3 sequence (DNA): TGTGCCAGCAGCCCTTTTTCGGACAGTAACACTGAAGCTTTCTTT. Protein product: CASSPFSDSNTEAFF. The rearrangement uses TRBV28 and TRBJ1-1; a possible D gene is TRBD1 (6 bases). The CDR3 loop spans 15 amino acids. Trimming cost V 6 bases and J 2 bases, with 16 bases left between them. Per the germline V gene, CDR1 is MDHEN and CDR2 is SYDVKM.

CDR3 DNA sequence: TGTGCCAGCAGCTTAGGGGGGCGGTATGGCTACACCTTC. This codes for CASSLGGRYGYTF. This chain links TRBV7-2 with TRBJ1-2, with D possibly being TRBD1 (6 bases). V was clipped by 1 base and J by 5 bases, with 8 bases between them. The CDR3 is 13 residues long. Germline V CDR1 and CDR2: SGHTA, FQGNSA.

The chain couples TRBV29-1 to TRBJ1-1; no clear D. V dropped 3 bases and J dropped 3 bases, with 11 bases sitting between them. The CDR3 contains 13 residues. Germline CDR1 SQVTM, CDR2 ANQGSEA. The CDR3 sequence: CSVDAGRDTEAFF. The CDR3, as DNA: TGCAGCGTTGATGCGGGAAGGGACACTGAAGCTTTCTTT.